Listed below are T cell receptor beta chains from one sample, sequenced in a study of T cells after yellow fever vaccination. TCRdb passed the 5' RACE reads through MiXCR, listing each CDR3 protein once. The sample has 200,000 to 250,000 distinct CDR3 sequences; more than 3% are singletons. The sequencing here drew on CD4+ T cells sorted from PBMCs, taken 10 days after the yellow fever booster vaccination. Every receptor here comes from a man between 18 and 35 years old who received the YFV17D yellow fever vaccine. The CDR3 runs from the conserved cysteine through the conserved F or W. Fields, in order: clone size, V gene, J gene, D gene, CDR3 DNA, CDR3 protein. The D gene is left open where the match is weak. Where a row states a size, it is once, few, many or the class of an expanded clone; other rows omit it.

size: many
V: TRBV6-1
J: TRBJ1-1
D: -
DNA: TGTGCCAGCAGTGAATTGGGACCGAACACTGAAGCTTTCTTT
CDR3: CASSELGPNTEAFF

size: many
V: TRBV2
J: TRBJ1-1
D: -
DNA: TGTGCCAGCAAAATCGACAGATTGAACACTGAAGCTTTCTTT
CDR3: CASKIDRLNTEAFF

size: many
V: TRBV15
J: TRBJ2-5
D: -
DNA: TGTGCCACCAGCAAAGGACGCGACAGTTCCCAAGAGACCCAGTACTTC
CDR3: CATSKGRDSSQETQYF

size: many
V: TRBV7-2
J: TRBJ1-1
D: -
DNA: TGTGCCAGCAGCTTAGTCTGGGACACTGAAGCTTTCTTT
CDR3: CASSLVWDTEAFF

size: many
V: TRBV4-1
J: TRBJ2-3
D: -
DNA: TGCGCCAGCAGCTCCGAGCGGGATACGCAGTATTTT
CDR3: CASSSERDTQYF

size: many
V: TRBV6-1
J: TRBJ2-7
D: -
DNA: TGTGCCCACAGCATTTATGGGGGTCGGAGCTCCTACGAGCAGTACTTC
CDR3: CAHSIYGGRSSYEQYF

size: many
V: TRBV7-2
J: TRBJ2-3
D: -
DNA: TGTGCCAGCAGCTTTAAACTCCCCACAGATACGCAGTATTTT
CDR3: CASSFKLPTDTQYF

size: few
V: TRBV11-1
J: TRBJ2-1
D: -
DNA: TGTGCCAGCAGCTTATTATCACGCTCCTACAATGAGCAGTTCTTC
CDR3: CASSLLSRSYNEQFF

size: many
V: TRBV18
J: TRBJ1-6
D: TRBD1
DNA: TGTGCCAGCTCGCGGGACAGCCGTTGGGGATCACCCCTCCACTTT
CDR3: CASSRDSRWGSPLHF

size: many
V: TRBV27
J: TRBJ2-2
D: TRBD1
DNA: TGTGCCAGCAGACAGGACAGGATATCCACCGGGGAGCTGTTTTTT
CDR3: CASRQDRISTGELFF

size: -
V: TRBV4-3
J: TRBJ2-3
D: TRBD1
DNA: TGCGCCAGCAGCGCCCAAGGACAGGGGAAGCAGTATTTT
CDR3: CASSAQGQGKQYF

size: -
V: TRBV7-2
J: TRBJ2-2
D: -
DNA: TGTGCCAGCAGCCCTCCGGTGGGCCCCGCCGGGGAGCTGTTTTTT
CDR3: CASSPPVGPAGELFF

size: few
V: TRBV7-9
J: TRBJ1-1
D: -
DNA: TGTGCCAGCAGCTTCGACCCTGGGAGGGGGGATAACACTGAAGCTTTCTTT
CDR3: CASSFDPGRGDNTEAFF

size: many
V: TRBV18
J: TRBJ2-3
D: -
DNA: TGTGCCAGCTCACCACCTCTAGATACGCAGTATTTT
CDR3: CASSPPLDTQYF

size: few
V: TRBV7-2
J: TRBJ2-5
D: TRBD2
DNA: TGTGCCAGCAGCCCCCAGCGGGGGCGCGGGGAGACCCAGTACTTC
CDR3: CASSPQRGRGETQYF

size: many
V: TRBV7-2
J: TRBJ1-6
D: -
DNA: TGTGCCAGCAGCCAAAGCTCCCCACCCCTCCACTTT
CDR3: CASSQSSPPLHF

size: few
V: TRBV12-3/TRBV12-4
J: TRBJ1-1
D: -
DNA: TGTGCCTGCCGGGGGTACACTGAAGCTTTCTTT
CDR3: CACRGYTEAFF

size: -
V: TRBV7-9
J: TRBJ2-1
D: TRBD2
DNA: TGTGCCAGCAGCTTGCCCCTCCGACTAGCGGGGAACTACAATGAGCAGTTCTTC
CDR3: CASSLPLRLAGNYNEQFF

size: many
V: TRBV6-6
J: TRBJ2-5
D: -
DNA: TGTGCCAGCAGCCCGGGGGGCCTAGAGACCCAGTACTTC
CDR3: CASSPGGLETQYF

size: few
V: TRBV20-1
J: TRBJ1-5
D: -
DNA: TGCAGTGCTCTACCTAGGGGTTTGGGCAATCAGCCCCAGCATTTT
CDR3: CSALPRGLGNQPQHF

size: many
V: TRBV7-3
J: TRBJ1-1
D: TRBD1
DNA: TGTGCCAGCAGCACAACAGGGGGCAGGACTGAAGCTTTCTTT
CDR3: CASSTTGGRTEAFF

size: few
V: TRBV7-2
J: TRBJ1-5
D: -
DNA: TGTGCCAGCAGCTTCGCTCGCGACCAGCCCCAGCATTTT
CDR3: CASSFARDQPQHF

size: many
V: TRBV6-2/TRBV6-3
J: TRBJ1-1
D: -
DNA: TGTGCAAGCAGTTACTCCGGGGGAGCGAACACTGAAGCTTTCTTT
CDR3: CASSYSGGANTEAFF

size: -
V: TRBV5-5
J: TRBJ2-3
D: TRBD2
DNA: TGTGCCAGCAGCCCATCAGGGACTAGTGCAGATACGCAGTATTTT
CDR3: CASSPSGTSADTQYF

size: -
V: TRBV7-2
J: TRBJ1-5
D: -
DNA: TGTGCCAGCAGCCGGAGTCCGGGTAGCAATCAGCCCCAGCATTTT
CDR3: CASSRSPGSNQPQHF

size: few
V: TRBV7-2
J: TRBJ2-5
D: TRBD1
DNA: TGTGCCAGCAGCCTTGCGGACAGGGCAGAGACCCAGTACTTC
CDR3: CASSLADRAETQYF

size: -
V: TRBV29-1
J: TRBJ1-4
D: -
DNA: TGCAGCGTCGAGGCCGGGGGGTCTAATGAAAAACTGTTTTTT
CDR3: CSVEAGGSNEKLFF

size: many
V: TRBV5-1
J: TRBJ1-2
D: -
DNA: TGCGCCAGCAGCCCGGATCCGGTCCGGAGGGGCTACACCTTC
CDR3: CASSPDPVRRGYTF

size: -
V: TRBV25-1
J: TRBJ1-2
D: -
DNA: TGTGCCAGCAGCCCCCACCTCGGGGAGGTGGACTATGGCTACACCTTC
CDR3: CASSPHLGEVDYGYTF

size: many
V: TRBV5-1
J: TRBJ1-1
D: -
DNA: TGCGCCAGCAGCTTGCTTGACCGGAGCCCGGAAGCTTTCTTT
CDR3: CASSLLDRSPEAFF

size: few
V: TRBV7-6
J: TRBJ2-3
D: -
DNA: TGTGCCAGCAGCTTAGACGCCGGGACCCAGGCGGTAGATACGCAGTATTTT
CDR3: CASSLDAGTQAVDTQYF

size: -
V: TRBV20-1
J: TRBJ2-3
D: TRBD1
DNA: TGCAGTGCGTTACAGGGGGCTAGCACAGATACGCAGTATTTT
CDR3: CSALQGASTDTQYF

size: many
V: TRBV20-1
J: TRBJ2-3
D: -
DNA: TGCAGTGCTCCCGGGGGGCACTTGGATACGCAGTATTTT
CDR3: CSAPGGHLDTQYF

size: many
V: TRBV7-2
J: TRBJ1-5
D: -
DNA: TGTGCCAGCAGCTTTAACGGATATAGCAATCAGCCCCAGCATTTT
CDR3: CASSFNGYSNQPQHF

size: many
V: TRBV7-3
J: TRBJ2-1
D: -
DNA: TGTGCCAGCAGCCCATGGTCGTCTGGGTCCTACAATGAGCAGTTCTTC
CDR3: CASSPWSSGSYNEQFF

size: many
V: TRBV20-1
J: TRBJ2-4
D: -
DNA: TGCAGTGCTCCCCGACGGGAAAACATTCAGTACTTC
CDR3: CSAPRRENIQYF

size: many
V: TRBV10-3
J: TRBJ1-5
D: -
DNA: TGTGCCATCAATCGTGACAAAGGACAGCCCCAGCATTTT
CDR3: CAINRDKGQPQHF

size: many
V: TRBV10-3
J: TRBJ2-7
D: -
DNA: TGTGCCATCAGTGAGTCAGTGTCCTACGAGCAGTACTTC
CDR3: CAISESVSYEQYF

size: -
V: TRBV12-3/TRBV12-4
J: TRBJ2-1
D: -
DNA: TGTGCCAGCAGCCCCAGAGGGGATGCTCGGAATGAGCAGTTCTTC
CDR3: CASSPRGDARNEQFF

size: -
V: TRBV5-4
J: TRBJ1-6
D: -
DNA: TGTGCCAGCAGCTTGACGCGACAGCATAATTCACCCCTCCACTTT
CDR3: CASSLTRQHNSPLHF

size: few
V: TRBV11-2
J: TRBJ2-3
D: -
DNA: TGTGCCAGCAGCTTCGACTGGCCAGATACGCAGTATTTT
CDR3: CASSFDWPDTQYF

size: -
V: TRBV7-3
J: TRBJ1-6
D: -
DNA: TGTGCCAGCGGAGGTTACGGGGGACCCCTCCACTTT
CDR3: CASGGYGGPLHF